This record covers a single T cell receptor (beta chain). This CDR3 contains 14 residues. Per the germline V gene, CDR1 is SGHTA and CDR2 is FQGNSA. Trimming shortened V by 1 base and J by 7 bases, and 11 bases separated the two germline ends. The repertoire was sequenced with immunoSEQ multiplex PCR; TCRdb's copy has only in-frame clones and lacks some. The sample has 55,000 to 60,000 clones, roughly 54% seen once. The sample belongs to a study of cytotoxic CD8 clonotypes in ibrutinib-treated CLL. The receptor was isolated from a human donor with chronic lymphocytic leukemia. This rearrangement joins TRBV7-2 to TRBJ1-5, with D hard to call. This sample comprised PBMCs, obtained at disease progression, from a patient treated with ibrutinib. The CDR3 DNA is TGTGCCAGCAGCTTAGTGGCTAGAGGACAGCCCCAGCATTTT. This codes for CASSLVARGQPQHF.